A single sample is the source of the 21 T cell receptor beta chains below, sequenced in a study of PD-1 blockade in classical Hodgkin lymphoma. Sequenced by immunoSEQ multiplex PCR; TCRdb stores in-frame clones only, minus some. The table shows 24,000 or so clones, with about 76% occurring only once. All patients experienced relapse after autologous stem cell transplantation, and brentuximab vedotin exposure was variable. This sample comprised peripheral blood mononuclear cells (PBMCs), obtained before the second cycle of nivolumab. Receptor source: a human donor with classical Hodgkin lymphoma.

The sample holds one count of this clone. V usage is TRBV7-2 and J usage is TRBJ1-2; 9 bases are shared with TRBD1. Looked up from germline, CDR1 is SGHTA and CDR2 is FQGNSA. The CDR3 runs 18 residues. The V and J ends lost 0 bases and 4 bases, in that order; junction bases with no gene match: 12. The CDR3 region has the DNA TGTGCCAGCAGCTTAGCGCCGGACAGGGGTCCGAAGTCCTATGGCTACACCTTC. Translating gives CASSLAPDRGPKSYGYTF.

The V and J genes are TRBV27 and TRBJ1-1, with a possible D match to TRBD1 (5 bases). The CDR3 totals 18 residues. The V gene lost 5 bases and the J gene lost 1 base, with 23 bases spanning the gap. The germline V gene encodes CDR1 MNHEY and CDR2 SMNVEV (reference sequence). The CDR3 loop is CASSISGGFGLRNTEAFF. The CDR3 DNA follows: TGTGCCAGCAGTATTAGTGGGGGTTTTGGGTTGAGGAACACTGAAGCTTTCTTT.

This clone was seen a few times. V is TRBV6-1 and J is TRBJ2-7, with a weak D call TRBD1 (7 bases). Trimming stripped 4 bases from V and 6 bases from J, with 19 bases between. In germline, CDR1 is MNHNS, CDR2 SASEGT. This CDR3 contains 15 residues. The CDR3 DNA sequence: TGTGCCAGCAGTGGGGAGGAGGGGGCCGGGCTCGAGCAGTACTTC. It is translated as CASSGEEGAGLEQYF.

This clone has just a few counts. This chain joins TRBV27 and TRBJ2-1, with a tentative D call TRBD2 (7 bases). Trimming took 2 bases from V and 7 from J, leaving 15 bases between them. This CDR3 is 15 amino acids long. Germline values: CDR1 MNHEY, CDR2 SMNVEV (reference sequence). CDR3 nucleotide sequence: TGTGCCAGCAGTTTAGCAATAGGGGGGGTAAATGAGCAGTTCTTC. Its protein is CASSLAIGGVNEQFF.

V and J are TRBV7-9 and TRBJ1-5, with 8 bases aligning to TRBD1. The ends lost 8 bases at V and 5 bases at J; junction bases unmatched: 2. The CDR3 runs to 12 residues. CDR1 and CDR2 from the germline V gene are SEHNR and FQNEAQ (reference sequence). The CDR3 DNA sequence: TGTGCCAGCCGACAGGGGTATCAGCCCCAGCATTTT. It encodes CASRQGYQPQHF.

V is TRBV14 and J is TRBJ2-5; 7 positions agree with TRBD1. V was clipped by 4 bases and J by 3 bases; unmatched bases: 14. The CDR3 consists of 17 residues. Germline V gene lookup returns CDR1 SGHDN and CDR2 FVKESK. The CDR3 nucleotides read TGTGCCAGCAGCCGCTACGAGGGGACAGTGCACGAAGAGACCCAGTACTTC. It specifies CASSRYEGTVHEETQYF.

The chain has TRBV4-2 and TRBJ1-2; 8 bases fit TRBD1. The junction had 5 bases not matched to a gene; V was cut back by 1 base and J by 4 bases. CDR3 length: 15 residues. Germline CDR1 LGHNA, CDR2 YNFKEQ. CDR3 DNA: TGTGCCAGCAGCCAAGGACAGGGGACCTTCTATGGCTACACCTTC. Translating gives CASSQGQGTFYGYTF.

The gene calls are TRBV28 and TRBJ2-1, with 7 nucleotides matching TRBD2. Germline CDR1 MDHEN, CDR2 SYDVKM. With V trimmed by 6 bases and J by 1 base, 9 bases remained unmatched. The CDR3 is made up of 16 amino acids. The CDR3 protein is CASRAGAGGSYNEQFF. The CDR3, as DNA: TGTGCCAGCAGGGCGGGAGCAGGAGGGTCCTACAATGAGCAGTTCTTC.

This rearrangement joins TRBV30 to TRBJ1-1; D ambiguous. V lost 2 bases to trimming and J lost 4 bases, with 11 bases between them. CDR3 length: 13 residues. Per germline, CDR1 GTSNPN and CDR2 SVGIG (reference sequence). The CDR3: CAWSISGGTEAFF. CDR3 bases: TGTGCCTGGAGTATTTCAGGCGGCACTGAAGCTTTCTTT.

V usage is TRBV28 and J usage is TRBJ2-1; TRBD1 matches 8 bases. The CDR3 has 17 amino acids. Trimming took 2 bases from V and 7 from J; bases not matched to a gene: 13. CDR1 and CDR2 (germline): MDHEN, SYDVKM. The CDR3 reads CASSLEFLVRQGNEQFF. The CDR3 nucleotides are TGTGCCAGCAGTTTAGAGTTTTTGGTCCGACAGGGGAATGAGCAGTTCTTC.

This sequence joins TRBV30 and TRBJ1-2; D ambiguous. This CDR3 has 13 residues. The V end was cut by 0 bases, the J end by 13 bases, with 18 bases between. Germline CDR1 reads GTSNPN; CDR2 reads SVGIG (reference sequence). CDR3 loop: CAWSVKATGLFTF. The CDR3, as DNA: TGTGCCTGGAGTGTGAAGGCGACGGGTCTGTTCACCTTC.

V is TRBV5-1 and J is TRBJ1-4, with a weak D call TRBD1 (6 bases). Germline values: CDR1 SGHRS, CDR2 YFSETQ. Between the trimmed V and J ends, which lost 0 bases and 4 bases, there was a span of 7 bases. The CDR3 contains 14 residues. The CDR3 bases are TGCGCCAGCAGCTTGGCAGGGGTTAATGAAAAACTGTTTTTT. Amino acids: CASSLAGVNEKLFF.

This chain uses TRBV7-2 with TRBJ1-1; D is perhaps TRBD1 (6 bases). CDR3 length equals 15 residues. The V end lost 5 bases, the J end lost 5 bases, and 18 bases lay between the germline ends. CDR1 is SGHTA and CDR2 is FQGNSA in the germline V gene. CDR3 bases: TGTGCCAGCAGCCGAACACCGGGAGGGGGAACTGAAGCTTTCTTT. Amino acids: CASSRTPGGGTEAFF.

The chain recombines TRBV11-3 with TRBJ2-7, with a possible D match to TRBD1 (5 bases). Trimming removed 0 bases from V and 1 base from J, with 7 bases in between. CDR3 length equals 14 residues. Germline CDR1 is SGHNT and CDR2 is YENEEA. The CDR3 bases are TGTGCCAGCAGCTTAGACGGACAATCCTACGAGCAGTACTTC. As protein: CASSLDGQSYEQYF. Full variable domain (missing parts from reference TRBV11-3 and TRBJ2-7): EAGVVQSPRYKIIEKKQPVAFWCNPISGHNTLYWYLQNLGQGPELLIRYENEEAVDDSQLPKDRFSAERLKGVDSTLKIQPAELGDSAVYLCASSLDGQSYEQYFGPGTRLTVT.

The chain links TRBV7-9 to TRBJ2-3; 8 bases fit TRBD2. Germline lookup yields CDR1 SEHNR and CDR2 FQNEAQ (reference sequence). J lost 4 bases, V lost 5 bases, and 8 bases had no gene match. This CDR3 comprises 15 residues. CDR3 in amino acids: CASSLTSGGSDTQYF. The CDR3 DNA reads TGTGCCAGCAGCCTGACCAGCGGGGGTTCAGATACGCAGTATTTT.

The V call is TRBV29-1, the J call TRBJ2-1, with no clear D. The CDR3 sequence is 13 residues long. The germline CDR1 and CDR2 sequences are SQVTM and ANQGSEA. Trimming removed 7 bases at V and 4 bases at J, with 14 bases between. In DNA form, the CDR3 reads TGCAGCGCCCGCTGGATTGGTTACAATGAGCAGTTCTTC. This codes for CSARWIGYNEQFF.

The CDR3 region has the DNA TGCAGCGTTCGATGGGACACAATCTCCTACAATGAGCAGTTCTTC. Protein sequence: CSVRWDTISYNEQFF. This rearrangement joins TRBV29-1 to TRBJ2-1, with a tentative D call TRBD1 (6 bases). The CDR3 is 15 residues long. Per germline, CDR1 SQVTM and CDR2 ANQGSEA. The V and J ends lost 5 bases and 0 bases respectively, with 14 bases between them.

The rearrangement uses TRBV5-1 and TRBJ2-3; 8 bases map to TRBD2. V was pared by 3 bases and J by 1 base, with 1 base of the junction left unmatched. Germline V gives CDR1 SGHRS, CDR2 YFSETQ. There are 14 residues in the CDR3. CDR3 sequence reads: CASSSREGTDTQYF. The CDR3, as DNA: TGCGCCAGCAGCTCGCGGGAGGGCACAGATACGCAGTATTTT.

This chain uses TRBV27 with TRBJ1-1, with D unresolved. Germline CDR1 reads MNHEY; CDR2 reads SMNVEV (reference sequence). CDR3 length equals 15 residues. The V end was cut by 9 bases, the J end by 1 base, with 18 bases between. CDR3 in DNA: TGTGCCAGTTGGTGGACTAGATTGGGGAACACTGAAGCTTTCTTT. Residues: CASWWTRLGNTEAFF.

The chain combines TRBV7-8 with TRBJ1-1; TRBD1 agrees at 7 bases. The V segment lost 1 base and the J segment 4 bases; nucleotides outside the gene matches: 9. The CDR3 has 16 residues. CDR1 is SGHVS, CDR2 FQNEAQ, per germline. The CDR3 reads CASSLGLAGGGTEAFF. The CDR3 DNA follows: TGTGCCAGCAGCTTAGGATTAGCAGGGGGAGGCACTGAAGCTTTCTTT. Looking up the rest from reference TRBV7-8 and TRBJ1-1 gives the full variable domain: GAGVSQSPRYKVAKRGQDVALRCDPISGHVSLFWYQQALGQGPEFLTYFQNEAQLDKSGLPSDRFFAERPEGSVSTLKIQRTQQEDSAVYLCASSLGLAGGGTEAFFGQGTRLTVV.

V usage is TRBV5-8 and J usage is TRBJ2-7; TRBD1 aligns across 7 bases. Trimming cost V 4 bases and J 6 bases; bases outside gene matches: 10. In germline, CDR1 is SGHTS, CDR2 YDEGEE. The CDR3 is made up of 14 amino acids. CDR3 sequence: CASSRQGVVSEQYF. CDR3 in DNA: TGTGCCAGCAGCCGACAGGGTGTGGTATCCGAGCAGTACTTC.